The 9 T cell receptor beta chains given below trace back to one sample, sequenced in a study of identifying expanded T cells in peripheral blood. The repertoire was sequenced with immunoSEQ multiplex PCR; TCRdb's copy has only in-frame clones and lacks some. The sample lists 100,000 or so clones; about 83% were seen once. The specimen was blood. The source is a person aged 18-69 years in good health.

V usage is TRBV19 and J usage is TRBJ1-6; tentatively, D is TRBD1 (5 bases). Germline V gene data show CDR1 as LNHDA and CDR2 as SQIVND (reference sequence). CDR3 length: 14 amino acids. V lost 7 bases to trimming and J lost 8 bases, with 15 bases between them. The CDR3 coding sequence is TGTGCCAGTACCCCCTCCCCGGGGGATTCACCCCTCCACTTT. Its protein is CASTPSPGDSPLHF.

This sequence joins TRBV5-8 and TRBJ1-1; D not resolved. Trimming stripped 1 base from V and 4 bases from J, with 11 bases between. CDR1 is SGHTS and CDR2 is YDEGEE in the germline V gene. The CDR3 is 14 residues long. DNA for the CDR3: TGTGCCAGCAGCTTGCCGGGGATGGGCACTGAAGCTTTCTTT. It codes for CASSLPGMGTEAFF.

The chain links TRBV28 to TRBJ1-3, with D unclear. The CDR3 totals 18 residues. Germline V gives CDR1 MDHEN, CDR2 SYDVKM. V was clipped by 1 base and J by 5 bases, with 21 bases between them. This CDR3 reads CASSLLTGSGRERNTIYF. In DNA, the CDR3 is TGTGCCAGCAGTTTATTGACCGGTTCGGGGAGGGAGAGAAACACCATATATTTT.

The V and J genes are TRBV5-1 and TRBJ2-5; no firm D call. The J call is in doubt because the DNA end fits TRBJ2-7 better. This CDR3 has 14 amino acids. Per germline, CDR1 SGHRS and CDR2 YFSETQ. The CDR3 reads CASSLEGLSYEQYF. The CDR3 coding sequence is TGCGCCAGCAGCTTGGAGGGATTAAGCTACGAGCAGTACTTC.

The chain joins TRBV5-5 to TRBJ2-7, with D maybe TRBD1 (5 bases). The germline V gene has CDR1 SGHKS and CDR2 YYEKEE (reference sequence). The CDR3 has 16 residues. Trimming cost V 0 bases and J 2 bases, with 15 bases left between them. The CDR3 region is CASSLELGLGPYEQYF. The DNA of the CDR3 is TGTGCCAGCAGCTTGGAACTGGGGCTTGGACCCTACGAGCAGTACTTC.

This clone was counted a single time. This chain joins TRBV4-2 and TRBJ1-4; 8 bases are shared with TRBD1. The germline gives CDR1 LGHNA, CDR2 YNFKEQ. The trim removed 0 bases at V and 5 bases at J, leaving 2 bases unmatched. CDR3 length equals 15 residues. CDR3 region: CASSQDRTGNEKLFF. DNA of the CDR3: TGTGCCAGCAGCCAAGATCGGACAGGGAATGAAAAACTGTTTTTT.

This clone is deemed medium-sized. This chain links TRBV6-4 with TRBJ2-5; 11 bases are shared with TRBD2. The CDR3 is 15 residues long. Per the germline V gene, CDR1 is MRHNA and CDR2 is SNTAGT. V was pared by 3 bases and J by 1 base, with 1 base of the junction left unmatched. The CDR3 reads CASSETSGGQETQYF. The CDR3, as DNA: TGTGCCAGCAGTGAAACTAGCGGGGGCCAAGAGACCCAGTACTTC.

The chain uses TRBV4-1 and TRBJ2-2, with a possible D match to TRBD1 (6 bases). V was pared by 7 bases and J by 6 bases, with 21 bases between. The germline gives CDR1 MGHRA, CDR2 YSYEKL. The CDR3 covers 16 residues. CDR3 in amino acids: CASTSGVVGIAGELFF. CDR3 nucleotide sequence: TGCGCCAGCACCTCAGGGGTGGTAGGAATAGCCGGGGAGCTGTTTTTT.

The chain combines TRBV5-6 with TRBJ2-1; D not certain. Germline values: CDR1 SGHDT, CDR2 YYEEEE. The CDR3 covers 15 residues. V lost 0 bases, J lost 0 bases, and 7 bases lay in between. The CDR3 is CASSLDVSSYNEQFF. In DNA, the CDR3 is TGTGCCAGCAGCTTGGACGTTAGCTCCTACAATGAGCAGTTCTTC.